Presented here are 30 T cell receptor beta chains from one specimen sequenced in a study of blood T cell repertoires in COVID-19. Method: immunoSEQ multiplex PCR; TCRdb's copy keeps in-frame clones and lacks some. Here the sample spans around 440,000 clones, roughly 88% being singletons. Sequences were obtained from peripheral blood. The receptor set was obtained from a woman aged 50 to 65 with COVID-19, enrolled during active disease.

This chain uses TRBV7-3 with TRBJ2-7, with a tentative D call TRBD2 (6 bases). Between the trimmed V and J ends, which lost 2 bases and 5 bases, there was a span of 19 bases. Germline V gene data show CDR1 as SGHTA and CDR2 as FQGTGA. The CDR3 consists of 16 residues. CDR3 in amino acids: CASSLGSRAGIDEQYF. CDR3 sequence (DNA): TGTGCCAGCAGCTTAGGCAGTCGGGCGGGAATCGACGAGCAGTACTTC. Variable domain in full (rest from reference TRBV7-3 and TRBJ2-7): GAGVSQTPSNKVTEKGKYVELRCDPISGHTALYWYRQSLGQGPEFLIYFQGTGAADDSGLPNDRFFAVRPEGSVSTLKIQRTERGDSAVYLCASSLGSRAGIDEQYFGPGTRLTVT.

The CDR3 is CSVILDRDGNQPQHF. DNA for the CDR3: TGCAGCGTTATACTCGACAGGGACGGCAATCAGCCCCAGCATTTT. The J gene is TRBJ1-5, the V gene TRBV29-1; 7 nucleotides line up with TRBD1. V lost 5 bases and J lost 2; bases outside the gene matches: 9. The CDR3 has 15 amino acids. CDR1 and CDR2 from the germline V gene are SQVTM and ANQGSEA.

The chain couples TRBV27 to TRBJ1-5; 9 bases are a match to TRBD1. There are 15 residues in the CDR3. The trim removed 6 bases at V and 2 bases at J, leaving 5 bases unmatched. In germline, CDR1 is MNHEY, CDR2 SMNVEV (reference sequence). CDR3 sequence reads: CASSPDRGGNQPQHF. In DNA, the CDR3 is TGTGCCAGCAGCCCGGACAGGGGAGGCAATCAGCCCCAGCATTTT.

V gene TRBV2 combines with J gene TRBJ2-3; D uncertain. Deletions cut 7 bases from V and 1 base from J, with 12 bases between. The CDR3 has 14 residues. Germline V gene lookup returns CDR1 SNHLY and CDR2 FYNNEI. CDR3 DNA sequence: TGTGCCAGCACGGTATTCGCGGGCACAGATACGCAGTATTTT. This encodes CASTVFAGTDTQYF.

The CDR3 nucleotides are TGTGCCAGCAGTAACCAGGGGGCATCCTACGAGCAGTACTTC. Amino acid sequence: CASSNQGASYEQYF. The chain links TRBV2 to TRBJ2-7; 8 nucleotides align to TRBD1. This CDR3 is 14 amino acids long. The V gene's germline CDR1 is SNHLY and CDR2 FYNNEI. V was clipped by 5 bases and J by 1 base; unmatched bases: 4.

This clone was recorded only once. The V call is TRBV9, the J call TRBJ1-1, with a tentative D call TRBD1 (5 bases). The CDR3 contains 15 residues. Trimming pared 0 bases from V and 3 bases from J, leaving 12 bases between. CDR1 and CDR2 (germline): SGDLS, YYNGEE. The CDR3 loop is CASSVEWSGDTEAFF. CDR3 bases: TGTGCCAGCAGCGTAGAATGGTCGGGGGACACTGAAGCTTTCTTT.

The chain uses TRBV5-1 and TRBJ1-1; perhaps TRBD1 as D (5 bases). The germline V and J ends were trimmed by 1 base and 4 bases, with 17 bases remaining between them. The germline V gene has CDR1 SGHRS and CDR2 YFSETQ. The CDR3 consists of 16 residues. The DNA of the CDR3 is TGCGCCAGCAGCTTGAGGACCTTAAGGGGATCCACTGAAGCTTTCTTT. It encodes CASSLRTLRGSTEAFF.

This sequence joins TRBV19 and TRBJ1-1; tentatively, D is TRBD1 (5 bases). Germline values: CDR1 LNHDA, CDR2 SQIVND (reference sequence). The CDR3 runs 14 residues. Trimming left V 1 base short and J 3 bases short, with 9 bases between. This CDR3 is CASSIVAGHTEAFF. CDR3 nucleotides: TGTGCCAGTAGTATAGTCGCAGGGCACACTGAAGCTTTCTTT.

The rearrangement uses TRBV18 and TRBJ1-5; D remains unclear. The CDR3 totals 15 residues. Germline V CDR1 and CDR2: KGHSH, LQKENI. Trimming shortened V by 1 base and J by 5 bases, and 12 bases separated the two germline ends. The CDR3 loop reads CASSPQSVRDQPQHF. CDR3 nucleotide sequence: TGTGCCAGCTCACCACAGTCGGTCCGAGATCAGCCCCAGCATTTT.

The rearrangement links TRBV28 to TRBJ1-2, with D possibly matching TRBD1 (5 bases). V was shortened by 4 bases and J by 7 bases, with 13 bases between the two germline ends. This CDR3 region has 13 residues. Looked up from germline, CDR1 is MDHEN and CDR2 is SYDVKM. This chain's CDR3 is CASSSGDWGGYTF. In DNA form, the CDR3 reads TGTGCCAGCAGTTCTGGGGACTGGGGTGGCTACACCTTC.

V usage is TRBV5-8 and J usage is TRBJ2-2; 13 bases are a match to TRBD2. CDR1 is SGHTS, CDR2 YDEGEE, per germline. The CDR3 totals 16 residues. V dropped 4 bases and J dropped 4; count of bases not matched to a gene: 4. DNA for the CDR3: TGTGCCAGCAGCCCAGGGACTAGCGGGACCACCGGGGAGCTGTTTTTT. Amino acid sequence: CASSPGTSGTTGELFF.

This chain joins TRBV11-3 and TRBJ2-1; the match to TRBD2 covers 13 bases. The CDR3 spans 15 residues. V gave up 3 bases and J gave up 8 bases; unmatched junction bases: 4. Germline V lookup: CDR1 SGHNT, CDR2 YENEEA. The CDR3 nucleotides read TGTGCCAGCAGCTTCAGGACTAGCGGGGGCGATGAGCAGTTCTTC. Translation gives CASSFRTSGGDEQFF.

The rearrangement links TRBV7-6 to TRBJ2-5; the D gene is possibly TRBD1 (5 bases). The CDR3 extends over 17 amino acids. Germline CDR1 and CDR2: SGHVS and FNYEAQ. Between the trimmed V and J ends, which lost 1 base and 4 bases, there was a span of 19 bases. The CDR3 nucleotides are TGTGCCAGCAGCTTAGGGGGCCTCACGATGGGGCGAGAGACCCAGTACTTC. Amino acid sequence: CASSLGGLTMGRETQYF. Together with reference TRBV7-6 and TRBJ2-5, the CDR3 gives the full variable domain: GAGVSQSPRYKVTKRGQDVALRCDPISGHVSLYWYRQALGQGPEFLTYFNYEAQQDKSGLPNDRFSAERPEGSISTLTIQRTEQRDSAMYRCASSLGGLTMGRETQYFGPGTRLLVL.

V is TRBV6-1 and J is TRBJ1-4, with D maybe TRBD1 (5 bases). V gave up 3 bases and J gave up 7 bases, with 12 bases separating them. Germline-derived CDR1 and CDR2 are MNHNS and SASEGT. This CDR3 spans 14 amino acids. The CDR3 spells CASSEDGGSEKLFF. The CDR3 DNA reads as TGTGCCAGCAGTGAGGATGGGGGGAGTGAAAAACTGTTTTTT.

This chain joins TRBV6-5 and TRBJ2-7; D possibly corresponds to TRBD2 (6 bases). V lost 3 bases and J 0 bases, leaving 15 bases between the germline ends. Germline values: CDR1 MNHEY, CDR2 SVGAGI. The CDR3 is 16 residues long. CDR3 protein: CASSYRRSGSSYEQYF. CDR3 coding DNA: TGTGCCAGCAGTTATAGAAGGAGCGGGTCCTCCTACGAGCAGTACTTC.

The V and J genes are TRBV2 and TRBJ1-3; D remains ambiguous. Looked up from germline, CDR1 is SNHLY and CDR2 is FYNNEI. Trimming left V 4 bases short and J 0 bases short, with 22 bases between. The CDR3 totals 19 residues. The CDR3 region is CASSARHSEGSLSGNTIYF. The CDR3 region has the DNA TGTGCCAGCAGTGCTAGACATTCAGAGGGCTCCCTCTCTGGAAACACCATATATTTT.

The chain uses TRBV19 and TRBJ1-5; no clear D gene. V lost 6 bases, J lost 1 base, and 13 bases lay in between. Germline V gives CDR1 LNHDA, CDR2 SQIVND (reference sequence). The CDR3 runs 15 residues. The CDR3 bases are TGTGCCAGTAGGCGCCCGGGTGTGAGCAATCAGCCCCAGCATTTT. Translating gives CASRRPGVSNQPQHF.

This clone has a single count. The CDR3 reads CASSGDRDEAFF. Here the CDR3 DNA reads TGTGCCAGCAGTGGGGACAGGGACGAAGCTTTCTTT. This rearrangement joins TRBV9 to TRBJ1-1, with 9 bases lining up with TRBD1. The V gene's germline CDR1 is SGDLS and CDR2 YYNGEE. After removal of 5 bases from V and 8 bases from J, the junction contained 4 bases not matched to a gene. This CDR3 is 12 amino acids long.

This chain links TRBV6-5 with TRBJ2-7, with 8 bases aligning to TRBD1. CDR3 length: 13 amino acids. After removal of 7 bases from V and 2 bases from J, the junction contained 4 bases not matched to a gene. The germline V gene encodes CDR1 MNHEY and CDR2 SVGAGI. CDR3 protein: CASIRGLTYEQYF. The DNA of the CDR3 is TGTGCCAGCATCAGGGGGCTAACCTACGAGCAGTACTTC.

This chain uses TRBV5-1 with TRBJ2-5; 9 bases match TRBD2. After removal of 0 bases from V and 4 bases from J, the junction contained 4 bases not matched to a gene. Looked up from germline, CDR1 is SGHRS and CDR2 is YFSETQ. This CDR3 contains 15 residues. The chain's CDR3 is CASSLVGLARETQYF. For the CDR3, the DNA is TGCGCCAGCAGCTTGGTCGGACTAGCGCGAGAGACCCAGTACTTC.

The chain recombines TRBV13 with TRBJ2-2; TRBD1 is a possible D gene (5 bases). This CDR3 comprises 14 residues. Germline CDR1 PRHDT, CDR2 FYEKMQ (reference sequence). V was pared by 0 bases and J by 4 bases, with 6 bases between. The CDR3 is CASSLGTVTGELFF. The CDR3 DNA follows: TGTGCCAGCAGCTTAGGGACAGTCACCGGGGAGCTGTTTTTT. Supplemented by reference TRBV13 and TRBJ2-2, the full variable domain reads AAGVIQSPRHLIKEKRETATLKCYPIPRHDTVYWYQQGPGQDPQFLISFYEKMQSDKGSIPDRFSAQQFSDYHSELNMSSLELGDSALYFCASSLGTVTGELFFGEGSRLTVL.

This clone was counted a few times. The chain combines TRBV3-1 (or the pseudogene TRBV3-2) with TRBJ1-1, with no clear D. Germline-derived CDR1 and CDR2 are LGHDT and YNNKEL (reference sequence). The CDR3 is 13 residues long. V was clipped by 1 base and J by 11 bases, with 14 bases between them. CDR3: CASSQATGESAFF. In DNA, the CDR3 is TGTGCCAGCAGCCAAGCCACCGGGGAGTCGGCTTTCTTT.

The V call is TRBV29-1, the J call TRBJ2-3; 7 nucleotides align to TRBD2. The germline V gene encodes CDR1 SQVTM and CDR2 ANQGSEA. The CDR3 has 11 amino acids. CDR3 sequence: CSGEGTDTQYF. In nucleotides, the CDR3 is TGCAGTGGGGAGGGGACAGATACGCAGTATTTT.

The J gene is TRBJ2-3, the V gene TRBV5-4; possible D gene TRBD2, 5 bases. The CDR3 is 15 residues long. V lost 4 bases and J 6 bases, leaving 18 bases between the germline ends. CDR1 and CDR2 from the germline V gene are SGHNT and YYREEE (reference sequence). Here the CDR3 reads CASSHKVLGRDTQYF. The CDR3 DNA reads TGTGCCAGCAGCCACAAAGTACTAGGCAGGGATACGCAGTATTTT.

The chain employs TRBV28 and TRBJ1-1; no firm D call. The germline CDR1 and CDR2 sequences are MDHEN and SYDVKM. The CDR3 covers 14 residues. The ends were cut back, 7 bases at V and 6 bases at J, with 18 bases in the middle. The CDR3 reads CASTPLDGQAEAFF. The CDR3 DNA is TGTGCCAGCACCCCCCTCGATGGGCAAGCTGAAGCTTTCTTT.

The chain joins TRBV10-3 to TRBJ2-1; 8 bases agree with TRBD2. From germline, CDR1 is ENHRY and CDR2 SYGVKD. The V and J ends lost 9 bases and 7 bases, in that order; junction bases with no gene match: 8. The length of the CDR3 is 13 residues. The CDR3 is CAIKAGEGNEQFF. CDR3 DNA: TGTGCCATTAAAGCGGGGGAGGGGAATGAGCAGTTCTTC.

The chain combines TRBV3-1 (or the pseudogene TRBV3-2) with TRBJ1-6, with D maybe TRBD1 (5 bases). The CDR3 runs to 15 residues. The V gene lost 1 base and the J gene lost 8 bases, with 12 bases spanning the gap. Germline CDR1 reads LGHDT; CDR2 reads YNNKEL (reference sequence). The CDR3 sequence is CASSQVETADSPLHF. The CDR3 bases are TGTGCCAGCAGCCAAGTTGAGACAGCCGATTCACCCCTCCACTTT.

This chain uses TRBV28 with TRBJ2-1; 9 bases line up with TRBD2. The CDR3 loop spans 15 amino acids. The germline V gene encodes CDR1 MDHEN and CDR2 SYDVKM. V gave up 2 bases and J gave up 8 bases; unmatched junction bases: 7. In DNA form, the CDR3 reads TGTGCCAGCAGTTTAGGTGGCGGGGGGGTCTATGAGCAGTTCTTC. Protein: CASSLGGGGVYEQFF.

The DNA for the CDR3 is TGTGCCAGCAGCTTAGCGGGTACAGGGAAGACCCAGTACTTC. This codes for CASSLAGTGKTQYF. The rearrangement links TRBV7-9 to TRBJ2-5, with a tentative D call TRBD1 (6 bases). CDR3 size: 14 residues. The germline V gene encodes CDR1 SEHNR and CDR2 FQNEAQ (reference sequence). V was clipped by 0 bases and J by 6 bases, with 11 bases between them.

The chain uses TRBV3-1 (or the pseudogene TRBV3-2) and TRBJ2-7, with a possible D match to TRBD2 (6 bases). Germline lookup yields CDR1 LGHDT and CDR2 YNNKEL (reference sequence). The V end was cut by 4 bases, the J end by 0 bases, with 10 bases between. The CDR3 runs to 14 residues. The CDR3: CASSPRLDSYEQYF. CDR3 in DNA: TGTGCCAGCAGCCCCCGACTAGACTCCTACGAGCAGTACTTC.